This is a list of T cell receptor beta chains from one sample in a study of OX40 agonist ivuxolimab in advanced cancers. Only in-frame clones appear in the TCRdb table, and some are missing; sequencing was by immunoSEQ multiplex PCR. The sample yields about 79,000 clones, 80% to 90% seen once. This specimen consisted of CD4+ or CD8+ T cells sorted from blood, obtained in a trial of the OX40 agonist ivuxolimab. All receptors come from an adult with an advanced solid tumor such as melanoma, head and neck, liver or kidney cancer. Both conserved end residues are part of each CDR3. D genes are given only for firm matches. Some rows have no size entry. The others give once, few or many, or a class for an expanded clone.

J,D,V,size,DNA,CDR3
TRBJ2-1,.,TRBV21-1,.,TGTGCCAGGCGTCCTTGGCGGGACTCCTACAATGAGCAGTTCTTC,CARRPWRDSYNEQFF
TRBJ1-5,.,TRBV6-6,.,TGTGCCAGCAGTTACTCGAAGGGTCAGGACAATCAGCCCCAGCATTTT,CASSYSKGQDNQPQHF
TRBJ2-3,TRBD2,TRBV27,.,TGTGCCAGCAGTCCTCTAGCGGGAGCAGCAGATACGCAGTATTTT,CASSPLAGAADTQYF
TRBJ1-6,.,TRBV5-1,.,TGCGCCAGCAGCTTGGGACAGCAAAATTCACCCCTCCACTTT,CASSLGQQNSPLHF
TRBJ2-5,.,TRBV5-4,.,TGTGCCAGCAGCTTGGCGATGGGGGCCCAAGAGACCCAGTACTTC,CASSLAMGAQETQYF
TRBJ2-7,TRBD2,TRBV5-1,.,TGCGCCAGCAGCAAAACCGGGACTAGCGGATCGGCCGAGCAGTACTTC,CASSKTGTSGSAEQYF
TRBJ2-5,TRBD2,TRBV6-1,.,TGTGCCAGCAGTGATATGGGACTAGCGGGAAAAGAGACCCAGTACTTC,CASSDMGLAGKETQYF
TRBJ2-2,TRBD1,TRBV29-1,.,TGCAGCGTCGTGATGGGACAGCCAACCGGGGAGCTGTTTTTT,CSVVMGQPTGELFF
TRBJ1-2,.,TRBV28,.,TGTGCCATCATGGGGGGCGGCTATGGCTACACCTTC,CAIMGGGYGYTF
TRBJ2-5,TRBD2,TRBV28,once,TGTGCCAGCAGGTCGACGGGGAGGGGTGCGGAGACCCAGTACTTC,CASRSTGRGAETQYF
TRBJ2-3,.,TRBV5-1,once,TGCGCCAGCAGCACGGGGGCGTACAGAACCACAGATACGCAGTATTTT,CASSTGAYRTTDTQYF
TRBJ1-5,.,TRBV10-2,.,TGCGCCAGCCGGGGGGACGGCAATCAGCCCCAGCATTTT,CASRGDGNQPQHF
TRBJ1-3,.,TRBV7-9,once,TGTGCCAGCAGCCGACAGGAGGGGAACACCATATATTTT,CASSRQEGNTIYF
TRBJ2-5,TRBD2,TRBV18,.,TGTGCCAGCTCACCACTCCAACTAGCGGGAGCCCCGGGAGAGACCCAGTACTTC,CASSPLQLAGAPGETQYF
TRBJ1-1,.,TRBV29-1,.,TGCAGCGGAGAGGCAGCGGACATTGAAGCTTTCTTT,CSGEAADIEAFF
TRBJ2-5,.,TRBV30,.,TGTGCCTGGAGTGGGGTGGGACTGGGAGAGACCCAGTACTTC,CAWSGVGLGETQYF
TRBJ1-1,TRBD1,TRBV6-1,.,TGTGCCAGCAGTGATGACACAGGGGGCTACACTGAAGCTTTCTTT,CASSDDTGGYTEAFF
TRBJ2-3,.,TRBV13,.,TGTGCCAGCAGCCTAGGGGGTCGGGCATCAGCCACAGATACGCAGTATTTT,CASSLGGRASATDTQYF
TRBJ2-3,TRBD2,TRBV6-5,.,TGTGCCAGCACCCCCTCGCCTAGCGGTGATGGTACGCAGTATTTT,CASTPSPSGDGTQYF
TRBJ2-7,TRBD1,TRBV30,.,TGTGCCTGGAGTGGAAACGACAGGGGCCGATTTCGGGAGCAGTACTTC,CAWSGNDRGRFREQYF
TRBJ2-7,.,TRBV27,.,TGTGCCAGCAGTCAAAGGACAAATAGGCTCCTTCCCCCAACCTACGAGCAGTACTTC,CASSQRTNRLLPPTYEQYF
TRBJ2-7,.,TRBV11-2,.,TGTGCCAGCAGCTTAGATCGCAGATCCGAGCAGTACTTC,CASSLDRRSEQYF
TRBJ2-7,.,TRBV6-1,.,TGTGCCAGCACTCTGGACGGATCTTCCTACGAGCAGTACTTC,CASTLDGSSYEQYF
TRBJ2-3,.,TRBV25-1,.,TGTGCCAGCAAGGGGGCGGGAGGAAGAACAGATACGCAGTATTTT,CASKGAGGRTDTQYF
TRBJ2-1,.,TRBV14,.,TGTGCCAGCAGCCGGGTTGGAGGCCTTTTTGCTGAGCAGTTCTTC,CASSRVGGLFAEQFF
TRBJ1-4,TRBD1,TRBV28,.,TGTGCCAGCAGTCCCGTGACAGGGGGTTTTGAAAAACTGTTTTTT,CASSPVTGGFEKLFF
TRBJ2-5,TRBD2,TRBV5-1,.,TGCGCCAGCAGCTTGGGACTAGCGGGGATACAAGAGACCCAGTACTTC,CASSLGLAGIQETQYF
TRBJ2-2,TRBD2,TRBV27,.,TGTGCCAGCAAGAGCGGGAGATCGAGCACCGGGGAGCTGTTTTTT,CASKSGRSSTGELFF
TRBJ1-1,.,TRBV7-9,few,TGTGCCAGCAGCTCTCAGGCGTCCACTGAAGCTTTCTTT,CASSSQASTEAFF
TRBJ1-4,.,TRBV9,.,TGTGCCAGCAGCCAGACCATGAAAGATGAAAAACTGTTTTTT,CASSQTMKDEKLFF
TRBJ2-2,TRBD1,TRBV5-1,.,TGCGCCAGCAGCTCTCGACAGGGCCTTAACGGGGAGCTGTTTTTT,CASSSRQGLNGELFF
TRBJ2-5,TRBD2,TRBV28,.,TGTGCCAGCAGTGGGACTAGCGGGAGGGCCGGGGCAGAGACCCAGTACTTC,CASSGTSGRAGAETQYF
TRBJ2-7,.,TRBV11-1,.,TGTGCCAGCAGTATAAACCGGGGCTACGAGCAGTACTTC,CASSINRGYEQYF
TRBJ1-2,TRBD1,TRBV15,.,TGTGCCACCAGCAGGGAACAGGGGGCAGGTTCGGGTGGCTACACCTTC,CATSREQGAGSGGYTF
TRBJ2-7,TRBD1,TRBV28,.,TGTGCCAGCAGCCATATGACAGGGGGTGGCTACGAGCAGTACTTC,CASSHMTGGGYEQYF
TRBJ2-1,.,TRBV28,.,TGTGCCAGCAGTTTTTCGGGCCAACAGTACAATGAGCAGTTCTTC,CASSFSGQQYNEQFF
TRBJ2-2,.,TRBV30,.,TGTGCCTGGAGGGCGCCGCCGAACACCGGGGAGCTGTTTTTT,CAWRAPPNTGELFF
TRBJ2-7,TRBD2,TRBV10-2,.,TGCGCCAGCAGTTTGGCTAGCGGAAGTTCCTACGAGCAGTACTTC,CASSLASGSSYEQYF
TRBJ2-2,.,TRBV7-3,.,TGTGCCAGCAGCCCTGGGGGAGCGGCGAACACCGGGGAGCTGTTTTTT,CASSPGGAANTGELFF
TRBJ2-1,TRBD2,TRBV5-4,.,TGTGCCAGCAGCTCCACCGGGACTAGCGGGGAGAATGAGCAGTTCTTC,CASSSTGTSGENEQFF
TRBJ1-5,.,TRBV28,few,TGTGCCAGCAGTTTATCCAGGGATAGGCCCCAGCATTTT,CASSLSRDRPQHF
TRBJ2-7,TRBD2,TRBV7-2,.,TGTGCCAGCAGCTTAGTAGGCGGGAGTAGTTCCTCCTACGAGCAGTACTTC,CASSLVGGSSSSYEQYF
TRBJ1-1,.,TRBV6-1,.,TGTGCCAGCACCCAGATCTATGACAGCGGCACTGAAGCTTTCTTT,CASTQIYDSGTEAFF
TRBJ1-1,.,TRBV23-1,few,TGCGCCAGCAGTCAATCTAGGGGATCCACTGAAGCTTTCTTT,CASSQSRGSTEAFF
TRBJ2-7,TRBD2,TRBV2,few,TGTGCCAGCAGCTCGGGACTAGCGGGAGTAGAGCAGTACTTC,CASSSGLAGVEQYF
TRBJ2-1,TRBD2,TRBV5-1,.,TGCGCCAGCAGCTTGTCGGGGGGACTAAGCTCCTACAATGAGCAGTTCTTC,CASSLSGGLSSYNEQFF
TRBJ2-5,.,TRBV5-1,.,TGCGCCAGCAGCCCACCGGGTAGGGGTGAGACCCAGTACTTC,CASSPPGRGETQYF
TRBJ2-1,TRBD2,TRBV7-9,.,TGTGCCAGCACAAGTAGCGGGAGGGCCTACAATGAGCAGTTCTTC,CASTSSGRAYNEQFF
TRBJ2-3,TRBD2,TRBV5-1,once,TGCGCCAGCAGCTCGGGTGCGGGAGGCCTGCCGGATACGCAGTATTTT,CASSSGAGGLPDTQYF
TRBJ2-7,.,TRBV6-1,.,TGTGCCAGCAGTACCGGACGTAGATCCTACGAGCAGTACTTC,CASSTGRRSYEQYF
TRBJ2-3,TRBD2,TRBV5-6,.,TGTGCCAGCAGCTTTCGGCTAGCGGGACCAACAGATACGCAGTATTTT,CASSFRLAGPTDTQYF
TRBJ2-7,.,TRBV18,.,TGTGCCAGCTCACCTAGGGGTAACGAGCAGTACTTC,CASSPRGNEQYF
TRBJ2-7,.,TRBV21-1,.,TGTGCCAGCAGCAAAGCGCGTAAGAGCTCCTACGAGCAGTACTTC,CASSKARKSSYEQYF
TRBJ1-2,.,TRBV5-1,.,TGCGCCAGCAGCTTGGAAGGGGGCTACACCTTC,CASSLEGGYTF